The 8 T cell receptor beta chains below were found in one sample sequenced in a study of post-analysis software for immune sequencing data. Study results and caveats: Patients showed TRBV5-6, TRBV5-1 and TRBV20-1 among four to six TRBV segments more frequent than in controls.

Unique molecular identifiers were carried by the TCR beta cDNA libraries. MiXCR, applied by TCRdb to the PCR reads, yields one record per CDR3 protein. The table shows about 820,000 distinct CDR3 sequences, with under 70% occurring only once. For these TCRs, the target antigens are not known. The sample consisted of blood. Receptor source: a girl between 10 and 17 years old with multiple sclerosis.

The rearrangement uses TRBV7-3 and TRBJ2-7; D is possibly TRBD1 (6 bases). This CDR3 is 16 amino acids long. Trimming took off 5 bases at V and 2 bases at J, with 19 bases between the two ends. Germline V CDR1 and CDR2: SGHTA, FQGTGA. CDR3 amino acids: CASSQIGPRGTYEQYF. In DNA form, the CDR3 reads TGTGCCAGCAGCCAAATCGGCCCCAGGGGCACCTACGAGCAGTACTTC.

This clonotype has just a few counts. This chain uses TRBV20-1 with TRBJ1-5; D not resolved. The CDR3 covers 15 residues. Between the trimmed V and J ends, which lost 3 bases and 1 base, there was a span of 13 bases. Germline lookup yields CDR1 DFQATT and CDR2 SNEGSKA (reference sequence). CDR3 DNA sequence: TGCAGTGCTAGGAGAGTGGCTGGGAGCAATCAGCCCCAGCATTTT. Translated, it gives CSARRVAGSNQPQHF.

This chain connects TRBV3-1 to TRBJ2-7, with TRBD1 identical over 12 bases. The germline V gene has CDR1 LGHDT and CDR2 YNNKEL (reference sequence). The trim removed 4 bases at V and 5 bases at J, leaving 9 bases unmatched. The CDR3 totals 16 residues. The CDR3 reads CASSLISGQGANEQYF. In DNA, the CDR3 is TGTGCCAGCAGCCTGATATCGGGACAGGGGGCCAACGAGCAGTACTTC.

The gene calls are TRBV24-1 and TRBJ2-3, with D perhaps assigned TRBD1 or TRBD2 (6 bases each). The length of the CDR3 is 16 residues. Looked up from germline, CDR1 is KGHDR and CDR2 is SFDVKD. V was trimmed by 4 bases and J by 0 bases, leaving 13 bases between them. The CDR3 DNA follows: TGTGCCACCAGTGACAGGACGGGGGCGAGCACAGATACGCAGTATTTT. Translation gives CATSDRTGASTDTQYF.

This chain links TRBV5-8 with TRBJ2-7; 9 nucleotides agree with TRBD1. V shed 4 bases and J 1 base; nucleotides not matched to a gene: 9. The CDR3 totals 16 residues. The germline V gene encodes CDR1 SGHTS and CDR2 YDEGEE. CDR3 nucleotides: TGTGCCAGCAGCAAACTTCGACAGGGGGGATCCTACGAGCAGTACTTC. This codes for CASSKLRQGGSYEQYF.

In this sample, this clonotype turned up a few times. CDR3 nucleotide sequence: TGCGCCAGCAGCCAGAGACAGGGCCGCCTCACCTTC. Its protein product is CASSQRQGRLTF. The chain carries TRBV5-1 and TRBJ1-2; 7 bases match TRBD1. CDR1 and CDR2 from the germline V gene are SGHRS and YFSETQ. V was pared by 4 bases and J by 13 bases, with 10 bases of the junction left unmatched. This CDR3 has 12 amino acids.

This chain joins TRBV20-1 and TRBJ2-7; 7 bases map to TRBD2. The J call may be incorrect, as the DNA end agrees better with TRBJ2-5. Germline-derived CDR1 and CDR2 are DFQATT and SNEGSKA (reference sequence). The CDR3 is 13 residues long. This chain's CDR3 is CSARDKGEGTQYF. The CDR3, as DNA: TGCAGTGCTAGAGACAAAGGGGAGGGGACCCAGTACTTC.

This clonotype occurred once. The chain carries TRBV14 and TRBJ1-2; D call uncertain. V was cut by 4 bases and J by 5 bases, with 17 bases left in between. The CDR3 runs 15 residues. Germline V CDR1 and CDR2: SGHDN, FVKESK. CDR3: CASSPLVSSAYGYTF. The DNA for the CDR3 is TGTGCCAGCAGCCCACTGGTCAGCAGCGCATATGGCTACACCTTC.